Shown below are 5 T cell receptor beta chains from a single sample sequenced in a study of T-cell reconstitution after alpha-beta-depleted transplantation in children. It was with unique molecular identifiers that the TCRbeta library was prepared. MiXCR, applied by TCRdb to the PCR reads, yields one record per CDR3 protein. The sample has about 830,000 distinct CDR3 sequences, 16% seen once. This material consisted of PBMCs, mostly from graft donor cells, taken 360 days after TCRalphabeta/CD19-depleted stem cell transplant. The receptor source for this set is a male patient between 10 and 17 years old who had a stem cell transplant for acute lymphoblastic leukemia, so the T cells may come from the graft donor.

The chain is built from TRBV11-2 and TRBJ2-7; tentative D call: TRBD2 (6 bases). The CDR3 loop spans 14 amino acids. Germline V gene data show CDR1 as SGHAT and CDR2 as FQNNGV. Trimming removed 6 bases from V and 2 bases from J, with 14 bases in between. The CDR3 nucleotides are TGTGCCAGCAGAAAACCCGGGACTCCCTACGAGCAGTACTTC. Its translation is CASRKPGTPYEQYF. Using reference TRBV11-2 and TRBJ2-7 for the parts outside the CDR3, the full variable domain is EAGVAQSPRYKIIEKRQSVAFWCNPISGHATLYWYQQILGQGPKLLIQFQNNGVVDDSQLPKDRFSAERLKGVDSTLKIQPAKLEDSAVYLCASRKPGTPYEQYFGPGTRLTVT.

This clonotype has more than one count but fewer than ten. The chain recombines TRBV2 with TRBJ2-3; TRBD2 matches 14 bases. Losses at the gene ends were 8 bases for V and 4 bases for J; bases not matched to a gene: 8. The CDR3 has 16 residues. Germline assignment: CDR1 SNHLY and CDR2 FYNNEI. CDR3 nucleotides: TGTGCCAGCCCCCCGGGACTAGCGGGAGCCGCAGATACGCAGTATTTT. It codes for CASPPGLAGAADTQYF.

This clonotype was detected many times. The rearrangement joins TRBV5-1 to TRBJ1-5; tentatively, D is TRBD1 (6 bases). V shed 0 bases and J shed 0 bases, with 7 bases lying between them. Germline CDR1 and CDR2: SGHRS and YFSETQ. There are 15 residues in the CDR3. In nucleotides, the CDR3 is TGCGCCAGCAGCTTGGGACAGGCTAGCAATCAGCCCCAGCATTTT. It is translated as CASSLGQASNQPQHF.

This chain uses TRBV10-3 with TRBJ2-7, with TRBD2 identical over 12 bases. This CDR3 has 16 residues. Losses at the gene ends were 2 bases for V and 4 bases for J; bases not matched to a gene: 6. Per the germline V gene, CDR1 is ENHRY and CDR2 is SYGVKD. The CDR3 is CAISEPGLAGLYEQYF. CDR3 DNA: TGTGCCATCAGTGAGCCAGGACTAGCGGGACTTTACGAGCAGTACTTC.

This clonotype appeared a few times. The rearrangement links TRBV7-9 to TRBJ2-7; tentative D call: TRBD1 (5 bases). The length of the CDR3 is 13 residues. Germline V gene data show CDR1 as SEHNR and CDR2 as FQNEAQ (reference sequence). V was cut by 5 bases and J by 5 bases, with 13 bases left in between. CDR3: CASSILQVHEQYF. In DNA, the CDR3 is TGTGCCAGCAGCATCCTACAGGTCCACGAGCAGTACTTC.